This is a list of T cell receptor beta chains from one sample in a study of human T cells and chemical hapten exposure. TCRdb fed the RACE reads into MiXCR, producing one record per CDR3 protein. This sample has some 250,000 distinct CDR3 sequences, with around 7% found just once. The sequences come from whole blood, collected in connection with sensitization to the hapten diphenylcyclopropenone (DPC). Receptor source: a man between 18 and 35 years old with alopecia areata. Some clones in this sample may be carry-over from other donors' samples. CDR3s include the opening cysteine and the closing phenylalanine or tryptophan. D genes are given only for firm matches. Clone size is shown for a subset of rows, as once, few, many or a class of expanded clone.

TGTGCCAGCAGAAGACTAGCGGGTACCTATGAGCAGTTCTTC	CASRRLAGTYEQFF	.	TRBD2	TRBV6-2/TRBV6-3	TRBJ2-1
TGTGCCAGCAGCCTTACTTCGAGCTCTGGGGCCAACGTCCTGACTTTC	CASSLTSSSGANVLTF	many	.	TRBV7-2	TRBJ2-6
TGCAGTGCCGGGACTAGCGGGGGGCCTTGGTCCTACAATGAGCAGTTCTTC	CSAGTSGGPWSYNEQFF	.	TRBD2	TRBV20-1	TRBJ2-1
TGCGCCAGCAGCCAACAACAGGGACCCTATGGCTACACCTTC	CASSQQQGPYGYTF	few	.	TRBV4-3	TRBJ1-2
TGTGCCAGCAGCTTAACTCCGGGACCGAGCTACGAGCAGTACTTC	CASSLTPGPSYEQYF	many	.	TRBV5-5	TRBJ2-7
TGTGCCAGCAGCCCCTCGGGGGGGGGCTTCGTGGATACGCAGTATTTT	CASSPSGGGFVDTQYF	.	TRBD2	TRBV11-1	TRBJ2-3
TGTGCCAGCAGTGAAGTTTTGGGGCCCTACGAGCAGTACTTC	CASSEVLGPYEQYF	.	.	TRBV6-1	TRBJ2-7
TGCGCCAGCAGCCAAGATACTGAGGGAACCAATCAGCCCCAGCATTTT	CASSQDTEGTNQPQHF	.	.	TRBV4-3	TRBJ1-5
TGCAGTGCTAGATCCGGGACGAAGGTTAATTCACCCCTCCACTTT	CSARSGTKVNSPLHF	.	.	TRBV20-1	TRBJ1-6
TGTGCCAGCTCACCGGGGCCTCAACTCGAGACCCAGTACTTC	CASSPGPQLETQYF	few	.	TRBV18	TRBJ2-5
TGTGCCAGCAGCCCGTCCGGGACAGGGCATGAGCAGTTCTTC	CASSPSGTGHEQFF	.	TRBD1	TRBV7-2	TRBJ2-1
TGTGCCAGCAGTTTGAAAGCCCGCAACACTGAAGCTTTCTTT	CASSLKARNTEAFF	many	.	TRBV27	TRBJ1-1
TGCAGTGCTAGTGACAGACTCGCGAACACCGGGGAGCTGTTTTTT	CSASDRLANTGELFF	many	.	TRBV20-1	TRBJ2-2
TGCAGCGTTGAGGAATACAATGAGCAGTTCTTC	CSVEEYNEQFF	.	.	TRBV29-1	TRBJ2-1
TGTGCCAGCAGCGTAGCTACGGGGGCGCGAAACACTGAAGCTTTCTTT	CASSVATGARNTEAFF	.	.	TRBV9	TRBJ1-1
TGTGCCGCCGGTGGCAGGGGCCGACCGATCACCGGGGAGCTGTTTTTT	CAAGGRGRPITGELFF	many	.	TRBV11-2	TRBJ2-2
TGTGCCAGCAGCTTCGTTCTGGGATTGAACACTGAAGCTTTCTTT	CASSFVLGLNTEAFF	few	.	TRBV5-8	TRBJ1-1
TGTGCCATCAGATCGGACGGTCCGAACACCGGGGAGCTGTTTTTT	CAIRSDGPNTGELFF	few	.	TRBV10-3	TRBJ2-2
TGTGCCAGCAGCGCAGGAGGGGGTCTAGCCAAAAACATTCAGTACTTC	CASSAGGGLAKNIQYF	.	.	TRBV5-5	TRBJ2-4
TGTGCCAGCAGCCAAGATATCATCGCGAACACCGGGGAGCTGTTTTTT	CASSQDIIANTGELFF	few	.	TRBV14	TRBJ2-2
TGTGCCAGCAGCATGAACAGGGGCACTGAAGCTTTCTTT	CASSMNRGTEAFF	.	TRBD1	TRBV7-3	TRBJ1-1
TGTGCCAGCAGCTCAGGGGGCTTAAAGACCCAGTACTTC	CASSSGGLKTQYF	few	TRBD1	TRBV5-5	TRBJ2-5
TGTGCCACCAGCAGTCACAGGGGATACACCGGGGAGCTGTTTTTT	CATSSHRGYTGELFF	many	TRBD1	TRBV15	TRBJ2-2
TGCAGTGCTCTTACCAGGGGGACACCTAACTATGGCTACACCTTC	CSALTRGTPNYGYTF	many	TRBD1	TRBV20-1	TRBJ1-2
TGCAGTGCTAGACCTTCGGGACGGTCAGAGGAAGCTTTCTTT	CSARPSGRSEEAFF	.	.	TRBV20-1	TRBJ1-1
TGTGCCATCAGTGAGGCAGGGCCGAGCACAGATACGCAGTATTTT	CAISEAGPSTDTQYF	.	.	TRBV10-3	TRBJ2-3
TGTGCCAGCAGCTTGGAGAGGGGAATCACTGAAGCTTTCTTT	CASSLERGITEAFF	few	.	TRBV7-2	TRBJ1-1
TGTGCCAGCACCCGAAACCAACGGGACAGGGGAAGCAATCAGCCCCAGCATTTT	CASTRNQRDRGSNQPQHF	many	TRBD1	TRBV6-2/TRBV6-3	TRBJ1-5
TGCGCCAGCAGCTTGGACCCTGGGGGGCGTTTGAGGACCCTCCACTTT	CASSLDPGGRLRTLHF	.	.	TRBV5-1	TRBJ1-6
TGTGCCAGCCGGACACGGGGTTCTAGCACAGATACGCAGTATTTT	CASRTRGSSTDTQYF	.	.	TRBV7-2	TRBJ2-3
TGTGCCAGCAGCCCTCGAAATAAGCTGTTTTTT	CASSPRNKLFF	many	.	TRBV7-2	TRBJ2-2
TGTGCCAGCAGTTACGCGGTGAATGAGCAGTTCTTC	CASSYAVNEQFF	.	.	TRBV6-2/TRBV6-3	TRBJ2-1
TGTGCCAGCAGTTATGACAGGGAGCAAGAGACCCAGTACTTC	CASSYDREQETQYF	few	TRBD1	TRBV6-6	TRBJ2-5
TGTGCCAGCAGTCCCGGGGGTTATAGCAATCAGCCCCAGCATTTT	CASSPGGYSNQPQHF	many	.	TRBV12-3/TRBV12-4	TRBJ1-5
TGTGCCATCAGCTTTAGCGGAGCCACAGATACGCAGTATTTT	CAISFSGATDTQYF	few	.	TRBV10-3	TRBJ2-3
TGCAGCGTTCAGGGGCCCAACACTGAAGCTTTCTTT	CSVQGPNTEAFF	.	.	TRBV29-1	TRBJ1-1
TGTGCCAGCAGCCCCATAAGGGGGGGCTTGGTCGGGGAGCTGTTTTTT	CASSPIRGGLVGELFF	.	.	TRBV7-2	TRBJ2-2
TGTGCCAGCAGCACTCTCGACGGAGCTTTCTTT	CASSTLDGAFF	few	.	TRBV6-2/TRBV6-3	TRBJ1-1
TGCAGCGTTCAACAGGGAGGGGATCAGCCCCAGCATTTT	CSVQQGGDQPQHF	.	.	TRBV29-1	TRBJ1-5
TGTGCCAGCAGGCTAAGCAGGAACACTGAAGCTTTCTTT	CASRLSRNTEAFF	.	.	TRBV6-6	TRBJ1-1
TGTGCCAGCAGCCCCAGTCCAGGGACCGGGGAGCTGTTTTTT	CASSPSPGTGELFF	.	.	TRBV7-2	TRBJ2-2
TGTGCCAGCAGCTTTGAGGAAGAGACCCAGTACTTC	CASSFEEETQYF	.	.	TRBV5-4	TRBJ2-5
TGTGCCAGCAGTCCTCGGTCCCTGGGAGAGACCCAGTACTTC	CASSPRSLGETQYF	many	.	TRBV6-5	TRBJ2-5
TGTGCCAGCAGTTACTCGGGAGGGGGCGATCTAGGAGGCTACACCTTC	CASSYSGGGDLGGYTF	.	TRBD1	TRBV6-5	TRBJ1-2
TGTGCCAGCAGCCACACAGGGTTTCAGGGTGAGCAGTTCTTC	CASSHTGFQGEQFF	.	.	TRBV7-3	TRBJ2-1
TGTGCCAGCAACTCAGACAGTTACTATGGCTACACCTTC	CASNSDSYYGYTF	few	.	TRBV28	TRBJ1-2
TGTGCCAGCAGCCAATGGACAGGGGGCGGCACAGATACGCAGTATTTT	CASSQWTGGGTDTQYF	.	TRBD1	TRBV4-2	TRBJ2-3
TGTGCCAGCAGGGCTTCCCAAGGGGCTGGCTACACCTTC	CASRASQGAGYTF	few	.	TRBV6-6	TRBJ1-2
TGCGCCAGCAGCTACTCACCGGGACATGCGGAAGCCAAAAACATTCAGTACTTC	CASSYSPGHAEAKNIQYF	many	.	TRBV5-1	TRBJ2-4
TGTGCCAGCAGTTACCCGACAGGTAACTATGGCTACACCTTC	CASSYPTGNYGYTF	.	.	TRBV6-2/TRBV6-3	TRBJ1-2
TGTGCCAGCAGCTTCCCCCCTAGCGGGGGCCCCAGTCTAACCCAGTACTTC	CASSFPPSGGPSLTQYF	few	TRBD2	TRBV7-9	TRBJ2-5
TGCGCCAGCAGCCACGATAGAACCTACGAGCAGTACTTC	CASSHDRTYEQYF	many	.	TRBV5-1	TRBJ2-7
TGCAGTCCCATCGATGGCACGCAGTATTTT	CSPIDGTQYF	many	.	TRBV20-1	TRBJ2-3
TGTGCCAGCAGCTCCTACATGAACACTGAAGCTTTCTTT	CASSSYMNTEAFF	many	.	TRBV6-5	TRBJ1-1
TGCGCCAGCAGCCGGGCAGGGGATGAAGCTTTCTTT	CASSRAGDEAFF	.	.	TRBV5-1	TRBJ1-1
TGTGCCAGCAGCGGGCAAGCGGGGTCCGAGACCCAGTACTTC	CASSGQAGSETQYF	.	TRBD2	TRBV7-2	TRBJ2-5
TGTGCCAGCAGTTACTCAACTTTACAGGGGCCTGAGACCCAGTACTTC	CASSYSTLQGPETQYF	many	TRBD1	TRBV6-5	TRBJ2-5
TGCAGTGTTCGACACCAGCTCAATGAAAAACTGTTTTTT	CSVRHQLNEKLFF	few	.	TRBV20-1	TRBJ1-4